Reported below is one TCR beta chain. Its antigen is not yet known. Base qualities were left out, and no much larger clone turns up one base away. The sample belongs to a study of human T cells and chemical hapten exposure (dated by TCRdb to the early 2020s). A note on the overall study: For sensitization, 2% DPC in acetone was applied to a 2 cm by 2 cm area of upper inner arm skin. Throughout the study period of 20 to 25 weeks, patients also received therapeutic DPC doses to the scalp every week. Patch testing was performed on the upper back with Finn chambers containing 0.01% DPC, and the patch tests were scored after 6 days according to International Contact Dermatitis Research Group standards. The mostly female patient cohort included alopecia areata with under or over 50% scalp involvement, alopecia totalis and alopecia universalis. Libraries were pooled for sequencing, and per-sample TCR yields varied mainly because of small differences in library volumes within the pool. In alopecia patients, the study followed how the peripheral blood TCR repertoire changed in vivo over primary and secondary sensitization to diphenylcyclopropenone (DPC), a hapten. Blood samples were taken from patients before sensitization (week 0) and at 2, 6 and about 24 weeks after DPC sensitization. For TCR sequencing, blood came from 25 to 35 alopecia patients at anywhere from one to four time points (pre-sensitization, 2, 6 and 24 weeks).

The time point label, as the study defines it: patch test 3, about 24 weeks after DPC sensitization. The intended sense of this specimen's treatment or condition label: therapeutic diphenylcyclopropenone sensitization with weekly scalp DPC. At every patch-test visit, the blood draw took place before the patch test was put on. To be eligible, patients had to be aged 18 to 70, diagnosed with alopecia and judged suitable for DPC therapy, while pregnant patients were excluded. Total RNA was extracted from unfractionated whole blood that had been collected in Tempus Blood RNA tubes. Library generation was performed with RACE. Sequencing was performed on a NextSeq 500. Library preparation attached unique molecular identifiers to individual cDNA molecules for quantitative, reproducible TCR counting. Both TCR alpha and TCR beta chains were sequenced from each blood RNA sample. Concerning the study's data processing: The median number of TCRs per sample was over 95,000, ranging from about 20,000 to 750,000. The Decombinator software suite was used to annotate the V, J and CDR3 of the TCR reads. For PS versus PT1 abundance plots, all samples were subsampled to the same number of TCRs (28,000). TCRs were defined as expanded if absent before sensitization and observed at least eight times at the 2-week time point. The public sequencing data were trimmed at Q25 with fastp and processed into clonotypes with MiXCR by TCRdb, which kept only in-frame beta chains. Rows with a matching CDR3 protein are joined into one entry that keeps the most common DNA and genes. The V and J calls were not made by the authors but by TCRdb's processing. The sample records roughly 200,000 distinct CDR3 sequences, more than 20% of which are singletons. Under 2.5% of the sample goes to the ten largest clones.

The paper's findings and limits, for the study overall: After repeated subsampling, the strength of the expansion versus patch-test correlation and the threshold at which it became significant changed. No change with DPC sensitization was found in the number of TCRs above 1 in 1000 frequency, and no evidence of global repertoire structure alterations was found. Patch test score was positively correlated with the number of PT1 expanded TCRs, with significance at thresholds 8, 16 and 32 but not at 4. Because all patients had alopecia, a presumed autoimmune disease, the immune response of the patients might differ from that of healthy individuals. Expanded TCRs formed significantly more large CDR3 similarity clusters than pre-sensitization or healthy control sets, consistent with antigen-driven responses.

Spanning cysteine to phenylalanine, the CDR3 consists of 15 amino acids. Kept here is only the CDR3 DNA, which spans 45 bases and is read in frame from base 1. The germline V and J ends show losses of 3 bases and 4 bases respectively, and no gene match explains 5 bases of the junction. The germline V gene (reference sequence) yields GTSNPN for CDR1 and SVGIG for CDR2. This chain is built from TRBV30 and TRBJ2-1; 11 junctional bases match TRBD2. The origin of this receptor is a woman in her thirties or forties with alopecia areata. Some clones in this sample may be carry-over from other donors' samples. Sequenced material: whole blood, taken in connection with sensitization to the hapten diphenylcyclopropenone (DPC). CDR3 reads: CAWSVAGGGYNEQFF. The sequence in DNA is TGTGCCTGGAGCGTAGCGGGAGGGGGATACAATGAGCAGTTCTTC.